This TCR beta chain was captured by sequencing in a study of T cell repertoires in ileal Crohn's disease. On this clone: Its cognate antigen is unknown.

V was pared by 1 base and J by 3 bases, with 2 bases of the junction left unmatched. The CDR3 totals 15 residues. CDR1 and CDR2 (germline): MNHNS, SASEGT. Study conclusions and caveats: Clonality above 26.8% at surgery always came with endoscopic recurrence. Within the first postoperative year, endoscopy came at median about 7.3 months.

The method was immunoSEQ multiplex PCR; TCRdb's version includes in-frame clones alone and lacks a portion of them. The table includes roughly 5,000 clones, about 69% detected once. Stated time point: neoterminal ileum biopsy at postoperative endoscopy, about 6 months after surgery. Included were adult ileal or ileocolonic Crohn's patients indicated for ileocolonic resection. The chain employs TRBV6-1 and TRBJ2-7; 11 bases fit TRBD1. This TCR came from an adult with Crohn's disease. What was sequenced was ileal tissue. As DNA, the CDR3 is TGTGCCAGCAGTGAAGGGACAGGGGGCTTCTACGAGCAGTACGTC. It encodes CASSEGTGGFYEQYV.